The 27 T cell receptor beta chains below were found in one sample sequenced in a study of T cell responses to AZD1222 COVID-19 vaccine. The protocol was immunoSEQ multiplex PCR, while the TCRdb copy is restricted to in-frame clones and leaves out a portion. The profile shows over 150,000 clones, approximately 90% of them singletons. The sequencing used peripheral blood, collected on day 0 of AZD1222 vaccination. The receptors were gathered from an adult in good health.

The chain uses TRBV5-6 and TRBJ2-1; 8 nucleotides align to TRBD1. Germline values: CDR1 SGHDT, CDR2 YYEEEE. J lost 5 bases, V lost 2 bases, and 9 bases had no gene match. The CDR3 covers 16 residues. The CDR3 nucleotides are TGTGCCAGCAGCTTATTGGGGCAGGGGGCAGACAATGAGCAGTTCTTC. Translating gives CASSLLGQGADNEQFF.

CDR3 protein: CASSTDRAGGNTIYF. The CDR3 DNA sequence: TGTGCCAGCAGTACGGACAGGGCTGGGGGAAACACCATATATTTT. The rearrangement links TRBV27 to TRBJ1-3; 8 positions match TRBD1. The germline V gene has CDR1 MNHEY and CDR2 SMNVEV (reference sequence). CDR3 length: 15 amino acids. V shed 5 bases, J shed 4 bases, and the junction held 7 bases outside the gene matches.

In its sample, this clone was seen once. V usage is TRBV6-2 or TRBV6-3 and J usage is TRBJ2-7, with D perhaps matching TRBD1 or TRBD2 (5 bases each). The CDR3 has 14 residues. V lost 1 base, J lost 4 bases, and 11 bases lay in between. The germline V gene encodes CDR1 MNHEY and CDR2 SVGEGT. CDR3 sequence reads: CASSYYHGGYEQYF. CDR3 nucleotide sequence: TGTGCCAGCAGTTACTATCATGGGGGTTACGAGCAGTACTTC.

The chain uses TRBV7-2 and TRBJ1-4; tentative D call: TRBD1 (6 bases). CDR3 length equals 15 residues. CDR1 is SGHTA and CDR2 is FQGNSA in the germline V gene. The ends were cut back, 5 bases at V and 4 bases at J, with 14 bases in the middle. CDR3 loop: CASSVTGNINEKLFF. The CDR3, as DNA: TGTGCCAGCAGCGTAACAGGGAACATTAATGAAAAACTGTTTTTT.

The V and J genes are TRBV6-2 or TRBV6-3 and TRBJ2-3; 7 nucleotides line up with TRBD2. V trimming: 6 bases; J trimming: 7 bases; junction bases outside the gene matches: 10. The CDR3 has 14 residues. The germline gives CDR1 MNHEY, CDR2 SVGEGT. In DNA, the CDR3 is TGTGCCAGCAGCCCCGGACTAGTGGTTAATACGCAGTATTTT. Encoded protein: CASSPGLVVNTQYF.

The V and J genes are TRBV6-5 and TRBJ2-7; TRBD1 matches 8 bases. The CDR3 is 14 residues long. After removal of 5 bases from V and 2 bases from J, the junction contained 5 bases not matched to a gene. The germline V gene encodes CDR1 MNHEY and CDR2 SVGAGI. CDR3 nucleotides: TGTGCCAGCAGTCAGGACAGGGTGGCCTACGAGCAGTACTTC. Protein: CASSQDRVAYEQYF.

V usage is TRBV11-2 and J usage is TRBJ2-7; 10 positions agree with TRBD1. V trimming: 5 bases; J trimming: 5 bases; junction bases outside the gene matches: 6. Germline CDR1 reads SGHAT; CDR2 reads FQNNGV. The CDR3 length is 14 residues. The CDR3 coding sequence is TGTGCCAGCAGCCCCGGGACAGGGGTTAACGAGCAGTACTTC. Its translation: CASSPGTGVNEQYF.

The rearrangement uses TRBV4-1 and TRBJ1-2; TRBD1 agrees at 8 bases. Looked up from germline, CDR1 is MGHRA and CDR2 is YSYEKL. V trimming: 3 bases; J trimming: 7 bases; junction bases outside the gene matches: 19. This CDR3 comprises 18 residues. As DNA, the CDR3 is TGCGCCAGCAGCCATGAGTCCGGACAGGGTTCAGTCACGGGTGGCTACACCTTC. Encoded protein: CASSHESGQGSVTGGYTF.

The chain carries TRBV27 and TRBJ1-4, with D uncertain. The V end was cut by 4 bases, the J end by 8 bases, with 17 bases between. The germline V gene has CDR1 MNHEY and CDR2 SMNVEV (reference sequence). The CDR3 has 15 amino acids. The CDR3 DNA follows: TGTGCCAGCAGTTCCTCAGGAACCCATAGGGAAAAACTGTTTTTT. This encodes CASSSSGTHREKLFF.

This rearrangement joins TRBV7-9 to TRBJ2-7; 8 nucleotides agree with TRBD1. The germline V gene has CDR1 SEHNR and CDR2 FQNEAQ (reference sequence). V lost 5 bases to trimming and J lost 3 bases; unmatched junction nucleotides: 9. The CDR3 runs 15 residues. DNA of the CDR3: TGTGCCAGCAGCCCTGCGCAGGGGGCAGGCTACGAGCAGTACTTC. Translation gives CASSPAQGAGYEQYF.

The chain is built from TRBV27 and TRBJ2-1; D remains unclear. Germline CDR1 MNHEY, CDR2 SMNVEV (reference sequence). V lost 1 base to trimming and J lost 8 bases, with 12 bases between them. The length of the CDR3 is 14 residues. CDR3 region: CASSLWFSGDEQFF. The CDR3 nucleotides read TGTGCCAGCAGTTTATGGTTTTCGGGTGATGAGCAGTTCTTC.

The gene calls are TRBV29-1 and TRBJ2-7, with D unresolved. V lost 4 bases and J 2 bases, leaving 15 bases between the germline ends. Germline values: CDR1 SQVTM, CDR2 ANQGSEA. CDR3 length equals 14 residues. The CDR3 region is CSVAPNPAPYEQYF. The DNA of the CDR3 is TGCAGCGTTGCCCCTAATCCGGCTCCCTACGAGCAGTACTTC.

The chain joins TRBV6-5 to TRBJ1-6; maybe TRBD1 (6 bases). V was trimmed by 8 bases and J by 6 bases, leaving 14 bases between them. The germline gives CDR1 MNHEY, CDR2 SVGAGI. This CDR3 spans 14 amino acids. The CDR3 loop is CASQITGRNSPLHF. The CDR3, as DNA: TGTGCCAGCCAGATTACAGGGCGTAATTCACCCCTCCACTTT.

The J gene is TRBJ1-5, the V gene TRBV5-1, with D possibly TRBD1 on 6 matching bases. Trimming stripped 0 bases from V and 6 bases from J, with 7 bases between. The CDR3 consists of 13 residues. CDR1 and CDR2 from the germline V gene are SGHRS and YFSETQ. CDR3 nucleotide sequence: TGCGCCAGCAGCTTGGGGGGGGCTCAGCCCCAGCATTTT. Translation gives CASSLGGAQPQHF. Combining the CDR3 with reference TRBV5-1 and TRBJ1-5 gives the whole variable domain KAGVTQTPRYLIKTRGQQVTLSCSPISGHRSVSWYQQTPGQGLQFLFEYFSETQRNKGNFPGRFSGRQFSNSRSEMNVSTLELGDSALYLCASSLGGAQPQHFGDGTRLSIL.

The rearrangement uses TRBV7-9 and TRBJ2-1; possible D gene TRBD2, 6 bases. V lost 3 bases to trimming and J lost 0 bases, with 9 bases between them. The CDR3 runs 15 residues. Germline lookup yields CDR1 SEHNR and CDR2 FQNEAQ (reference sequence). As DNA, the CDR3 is TGTGCCAGCAGCTTCCAGCGGGCCTCCTACAATGAGCAGTTCTTC. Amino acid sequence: CASSFQRASYNEQFF.

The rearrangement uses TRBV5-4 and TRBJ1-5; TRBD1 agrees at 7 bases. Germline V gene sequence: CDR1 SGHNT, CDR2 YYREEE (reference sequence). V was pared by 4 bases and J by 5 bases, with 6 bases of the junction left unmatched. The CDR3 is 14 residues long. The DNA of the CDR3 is TGTGCCAGCAGCCAAACAGGGGAGGATCAGCCCCAGCATTTT. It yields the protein CASSQTGEDQPQHF. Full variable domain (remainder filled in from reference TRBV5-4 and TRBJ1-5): ETGVTQSPTHLIKTRGQQVTLRCSSQSGHNTVSWYQQALGQGPQFIFQYYREEENGRGNFPPRFSGLQFPNYSSELNVNALELDDSALYLCASSQTGEDQPQHFGDGTRLSIL.

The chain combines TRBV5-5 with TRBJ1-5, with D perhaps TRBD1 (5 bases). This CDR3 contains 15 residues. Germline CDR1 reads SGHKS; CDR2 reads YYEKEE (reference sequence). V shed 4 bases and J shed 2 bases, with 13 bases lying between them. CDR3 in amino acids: CASSGVGVGNQPQHF. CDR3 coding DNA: TGTGCCAGCAGCGGGGTGGGGGTCGGCAATCAGCCCCAGCATTTT.

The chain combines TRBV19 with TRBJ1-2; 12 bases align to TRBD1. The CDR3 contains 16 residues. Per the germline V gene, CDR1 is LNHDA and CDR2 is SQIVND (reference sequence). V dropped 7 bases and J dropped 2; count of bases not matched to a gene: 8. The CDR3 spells CASKAGQGAINYGYTF. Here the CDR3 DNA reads TGTGCCAGTAAGGCGGGACAGGGGGCGATAAACTATGGCTACACCTTC.

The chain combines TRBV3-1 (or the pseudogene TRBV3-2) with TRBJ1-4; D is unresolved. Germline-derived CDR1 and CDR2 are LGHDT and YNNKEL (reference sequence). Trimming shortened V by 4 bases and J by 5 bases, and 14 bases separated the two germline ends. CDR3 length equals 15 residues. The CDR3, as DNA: TGTGCCAGCAGCCCGGTGGGCAGTGGCAATGAAAAACTGTTTTTT. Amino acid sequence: CASSPVGSGNEKLFF.

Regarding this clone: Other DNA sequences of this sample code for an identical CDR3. The CDR3 loop reads CASSEGDNSPLHF. The CDR3 bases are TGTGCCAGCAGTGAGGGGGATAATTCACCCCTCCACTTT. This chain links TRBV6-1 with TRBJ1-6, with D possibly being TRBD1 (5 bases). CDR1 MNHNS and CDR2 SASEGT come from the germline V gene. V was trimmed by 3 bases and J by 5 bases, leaving 5 bases between them. This CDR3 is 13 amino acids long.

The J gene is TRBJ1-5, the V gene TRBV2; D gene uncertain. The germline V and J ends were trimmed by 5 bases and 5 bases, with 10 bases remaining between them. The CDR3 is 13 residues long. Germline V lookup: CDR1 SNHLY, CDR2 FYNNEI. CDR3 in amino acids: CASSFGLDQPQHF. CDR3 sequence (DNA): TGTGCCAGCAGTTTCGGGCTCGATCAGCCCCAGCATTTT. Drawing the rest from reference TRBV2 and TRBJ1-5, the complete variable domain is EPEVTQTPSHQVTQMGQEVILRCVPISNHLYFYWYRQILGQKVEFLVSFYNNEISEKSEIFDDQFSVERPDGSNFTLKIRSTKLEDSAMYFCASSFGLDQPQHFGDGTRLSIL.

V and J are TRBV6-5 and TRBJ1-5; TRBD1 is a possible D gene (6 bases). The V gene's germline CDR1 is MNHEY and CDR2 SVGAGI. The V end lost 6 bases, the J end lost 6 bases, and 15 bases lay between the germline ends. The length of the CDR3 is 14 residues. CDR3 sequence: CASSHDRPPQPQHF. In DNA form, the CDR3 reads TGTGCCAGCAGCCATGACAGGCCGCCTCAGCCCCAGCATTTT.

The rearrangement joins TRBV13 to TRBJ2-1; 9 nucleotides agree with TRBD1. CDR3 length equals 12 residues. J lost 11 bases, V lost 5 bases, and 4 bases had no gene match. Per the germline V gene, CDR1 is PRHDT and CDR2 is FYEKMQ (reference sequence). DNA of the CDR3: TGTGCCAGCAGCCAGGGGACAGGGAAGCAGTTCTTC. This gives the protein CASSQGTGKQFF.

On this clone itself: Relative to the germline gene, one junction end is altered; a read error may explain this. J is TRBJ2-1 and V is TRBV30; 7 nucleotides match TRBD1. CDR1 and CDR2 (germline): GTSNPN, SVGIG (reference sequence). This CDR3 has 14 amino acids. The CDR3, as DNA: TGTGCCTGGAGTATAAACCGGGACAGCCCTCCGCGGCTCTTC. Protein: CAWSINRDSPPRLF.

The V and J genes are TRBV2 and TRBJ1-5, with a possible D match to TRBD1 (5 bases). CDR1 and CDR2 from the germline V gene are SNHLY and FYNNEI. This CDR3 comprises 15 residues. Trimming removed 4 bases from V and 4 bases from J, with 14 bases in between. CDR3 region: CASSGGMGGNQPQHF. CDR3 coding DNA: TGTGCCAGCAGTGGCGGGATGGGGGGAAATCAGCCCCAGCATTTT.

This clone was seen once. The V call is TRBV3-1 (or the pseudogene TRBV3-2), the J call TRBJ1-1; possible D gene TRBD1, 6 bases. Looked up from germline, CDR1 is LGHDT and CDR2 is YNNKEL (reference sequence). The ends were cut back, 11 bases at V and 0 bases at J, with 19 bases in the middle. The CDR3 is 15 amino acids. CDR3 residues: CAARKGEGMNTEAFF. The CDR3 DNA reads TGTGCCGCCAGAAAGGGGGAGGGCATGAACACTGAAGCTTTCTTT.

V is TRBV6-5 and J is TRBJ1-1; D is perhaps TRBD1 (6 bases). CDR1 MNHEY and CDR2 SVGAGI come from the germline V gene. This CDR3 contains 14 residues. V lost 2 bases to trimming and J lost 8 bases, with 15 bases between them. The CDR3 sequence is CASSYPGAGTEAFF. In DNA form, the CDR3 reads TGTGCCAGCAGTTACCCCGGGGCGGGGACAGAAGCTTTCTTT.